Following are 31 T cell receptor beta chains from one sample sequenced in a study of T-cell reconstitution after alpha-beta-depleted transplantation in children. The TCRbeta library was prepared with unique molecular identifiers. Using its own MiXCR run on the PCR reads, TCRdb lists one record per CDR3 protein. This table has about 980,000 distinct CDR3 sequences, 25% to 30% appearing once. The sample consisted of PBMCs, mostly from graft donor cells, taken 360 days after TCRalphabeta/CD19-depleted stem cell transplant. The receptor set was obtained from a boy in the first two years of life who had a stem cell transplant for SCID, so the T cells may come from the graft donor.

The chain employs TRBV9 and TRBJ2-2, with 7 positions matching TRBD2. The CDR3 extends over 15 amino acids. The trim removed 0 bases at V and 1 base at J, leaving 0 bases unmatched. CDR1 SGDLS and CDR2 YYNGEE come from the germline V gene. The CDR3 here is CASSVGGGNTGELFF. DNA for the CDR3: TGTGCCAGCAGCGTAGGCGGGGGGAACACCGGGGAGCTGTTTTTT.

This rearrangement joins TRBV29-1 to TRBJ1-1; no reliable D call. The germline CDR1 and CDR2 sequences are SQVTM and ANQGSEA. Trimming took off 6 bases at V and 0 bases at J, with 11 bases between the two ends. The CDR3 totals 13 residues. CDR3 amino acids: CSVADGLNTEAFF. Here the CDR3 DNA reads TGCAGCGTAGCGGACGGCTTGAACACTGAAGCTTTCTTT. The entire variable domain, with the rest obtained from reference TRBV29-1 and TRBJ1-1, is as follows: SAVISQKPSRDICQRGTSLTIQCQVDSQVTMMFWYRQQPGQSLTLIATANQGSEATYESGFVIDKFPISRPNLTFSTLTVSNMSPEDSSIYLCSVADGLNTEAFFGQGTRLTVV.

This clonotype came up a few times. The gene calls are TRBV7-3 and TRBJ1-1; the D gene is possibly TRBD1 (6 bases). V was clipped by 3 bases and J by 3 bases, with 8 bases between them. Germline V gene data show CDR1 as SGHTA and CDR2 as FQGTGA. The CDR3 length is 13 residues. The CDR3, as DNA: TGTGCCAGCAGCTTGGGGGCGCACACTGAAGCTTTCTTT. Residues: CASSLGAHTEAFF. Full variable domain (remainder filled in from reference TRBV7-3 and TRBJ1-1): GAGVSQTPSNKVTEKGKYVELRCDPISGHTALYWYRQSLGQGPEFLIYFQGTGAADDSGLPNDRFFAVRPEGSVSTLKIQRTERGDSAVYLCASSLGAHTEAFFGQGTRLTVV.

The V call is TRBV2, the J call TRBJ2-5; TRBD2 matches at 12 bases. Germline CDR1 and CDR2: SNHLY and FYNNEI. The CDR3 has 16 residues. The ends lost 2 bases at V and 2 bases at J; junction bases unmatched: 3. CDR3 coding DNA: TGTGCCAGCAGTGAACTAGCGGGGGGGGAACAAGAGACCCAGTACTTC. Its protein product is CASSELAGGEQETQYF.

This chain joins TRBV20-1 and TRBJ1-1; no reliable D call. The V gene lost 2 bases and the J gene lost 0 bases, with 13 bases spanning the gap. The germline gives CDR1 DFQATT, CDR2 SNEGSKA (reference sequence). The CDR3 has 15 amino acids. The CDR3 is CSARFIYSLNTEAFF. CDR3 DNA: TGCAGTGCTAGATTTATATACAGCCTGAACACTGAAGCTTTCTTT.

The chain recombines TRBV5-1 with TRBJ2-2; unclear D gene. Germline-derived CDR1 and CDR2 are SGHRS and YFSETQ. Trimming pared 0 bases from V and 3 bases from J, leaving 9 bases between. CDR3 length equals 15 residues. DNA for the CDR3: TGCGCCAGCAGCTTGGATGATAGTTACACCGGGGAGCTGTTTTTT. It translates to CASSLDDSYTGELFF.

This chain joins TRBV7-2 and TRBJ1-2; 8 bases match TRBD1. V shed 3 bases and J 4 bases; nucleotides not matched to a gene: 1. Looked up from germline, CDR1 is SGHTA and CDR2 is FQGNSA. This CDR3 is 13 amino acids long. In nucleotides, the CDR3 is TGTGCCAGCAGCTTCAGGGGGCCCTATGGCTACACCTTC. Translating it yields CASSFRGPYGYTF.

This clonotype was detected a few times. The rearrangement links TRBV20-1 to TRBJ2-3; 10 bases are a match to TRBD2. Germline assignment: CDR1 DFQATT and CDR2 SNEGSKA (reference sequence). Losses at the gene ends were 5 bases for V and 1 base for J; bases not matched to a gene: 9. The CDR3 runs 16 residues. CDR3 sequence (DNA): TGCAGTGCTGCTAGGGCCGGGACTAGCGGCACAGATACGCAGTATTTT. This translates into CSAARAGTSGTDTQYF.

The chain combines TRBV5-1 with TRBJ1-1; D may be TRBD1 (5 bases). This CDR3 is 14 amino acids long. Germline CDR1 reads SGHRS; CDR2 reads YFSETQ. The V gene lost 4 bases and the J gene lost 5 bases, with 15 bases spanning the gap. CDR3 nucleotides: TGCGCCAGCAGCACTCGGGGGGACGGAACTGAAGCTTTCTTT. Translation: CASSTRGDGTEAFF.

The chain combines TRBV27 with TRBJ2-7, with 10 positions matching TRBD2. The CDR3 runs 14 residues. Per germline, CDR1 MNHEY and CDR2 SMNVEV (reference sequence). Germline trimming cut 8 bases from V and 4 bases from J; bases unmatched to any gene: 8. The CDR3 nucleotides read TGTGCCAGCTCTGGACCGGGACTAGCGTACGAGCAGTACTTC. This encodes CASSGPGLAYEQYF.

The chain recombines TRBV7-6 with TRBJ2-7; D possibly uses TRBD1 or TRBD2 (5 bases each). Germline assignment: CDR1 SGHVS and CDR2 FNYEAQ. The CDR3 consists of 15 residues. The V gene lost 4 bases and the J gene lost 2 bases, with 15 bases spanning the gap. The CDR3, as DNA: TGTGCCAGCAGCTCGATCCGGGACCGCGCCTACGAGCAGTACTTC. It translates to CASSSIRDRAYEQYF.

This chain uses TRBV12-3 or TRBV12-4 with TRBJ2-5; 8 nucleotides line up with TRBD1. V was clipped by 6 bases and J by 0 bases; unmatched bases: 12. There are 17 residues in the CDR3. CDR3 nucleotides: TGTGCCAGCAGCTCGCCGGGACAGGCGAGGTACCAAGAGACCCAGTACTTC. Residues: CASSSPGQARYQETQYF.

This clonotype has a count of ten or more. CDR3 bases: TGTGCCACCAGTGATCCCGGACAGGGGACCGATACGCAGTATTTT. Protein product: CATSDPGQGTDTQYF. This chain uses TRBV24-1 with TRBJ2-3; 9 nucleotides agree with TRBD1. V lost 3 bases and J lost 6; bases outside the gene matches: 6. Germline CDR1 and CDR2: KGHDR and SFDVKD. The CDR3 is 15 residues long.

The rearrangement joins TRBV5-4 to TRBJ2-5, with D possibly TRBD2 on 6 matching bases. The CDR3 consists of 15 residues. Germline CDR1 reads SGHNT; CDR2 reads YYREEE (reference sequence). With 4 bases removed from V and 1 base from J, the gap between germline ends came to 14 bases. In DNA form, the CDR3 reads TGTGCCAGCAGCCCGGGTGGGGGGTCCCAAGAGACCCAGTACTTC. Its protein product is CASSPGGGSQETQYF.

V usage is TRBV7-8 and J usage is TRBJ1-1; perhaps TRBD1 as D (6 bases). This CDR3 region has 16 residues. CDR1 and CDR2 from the germline V gene are SGHVS and FQNEAQ. V was trimmed by 2 bases and J by 6 bases, leaving 19 bases between them. CDR3 protein: CASSLRSTQGKAEAFF. DNA for the CDR3: TGTGCCAGCAGCTTAAGGTCAACCCAGGGGAAGGCTGAAGCTTTCTTT.

Notes on this clonotype: At one end the junction does not follow the germline gene, possibly because of a read error. The chain has TRBV12-3 or TRBV12-4 and TRBJ1-3, with a possible D match to TRBD1 (5 bases). CDR3 length: 14 amino acids. The DNA for the CDR3 is TGTGCCGGTTCCGACAGTGACTCTGGAAACACCATAAATTTT. Encoded protein: CAGSDSDSGNTINF.

This sequence joins TRBV2 and TRBJ1-5, with D maybe TRBD1 (6 bases). Germline lookup yields CDR1 SNHLY and CDR2 FYNNEI. This CDR3 has 15 amino acids. V was pared by 8 bases and J by 3 bases, with 17 bases between. The CDR3 DNA reads as TGTGCCAGCGCGATGGTTCAGGGGATCAATCAGCCCCAGCATTTT. This translates into CASAMVQGINQPQHF.

This chain links TRBV6-1 with TRBJ2-7; possible D gene TRBD2, 6 bases. Between the trimmed V and J ends, which lost 4 bases and 4 bases, there was a span of 20 bases. The CDR3 totals 16 residues. Germline V gene data show CDR1 as MNHNS and CDR2 as SASEGT. This CDR3 reads CASSVGTPTLGYEQYF. In nucleotides, the CDR3 is TGTGCCAGCAGTGTCGGGACTCCCACTTTGGGGTACGAGCAGTACTTC.

This clonotype was found a few times. The V gene is TRBV15, the J gene TRBJ2-7, with 10 positions matching TRBD2. V lost 2 bases to trimming and J lost 2 bases; unmatched junction nucleotides: 6. Germline CDR1 reads LNHNV; CDR2 reads YYDKDF (reference sequence). This CDR3 region has 16 residues. The chain's CDR3 is CATSRKSGGDTYEQYF. Written as DNA, the CDR3 is TGTGCCACCAGCAGAAAAAGCGGGGGGGACACCTACGAGCAGTACTTC.

This clonotype was counted only a few times. This chain uses TRBV3-1 with TRBJ2-3, with 9 nucleotides matching TRBD2. CDR1 is LGHDT, CDR2 YNNKEL, per germline (reference sequence). There are 14 residues in the CDR3. Trimming at V came to 2 bases and at J to 6 bases, leaving 3 bases not matched to a gene. The CDR3 here is CASSQLSGGDTQYF. The CDR3 DNA sequence: TGTGCCAGCAGCCAACTCAGCGGGGGGGATACGCAGTATTTT.

The rearrangement uses TRBV7-3 and TRBJ2-3; D may be TRBD2 (6 bases). The CDR3 has 17 residues. V was trimmed by 2 bases and J by 0 bases, leaving 15 bases between them. Germline V gene sequence: CDR1 SGHTA, CDR2 FQGTGA. The CDR3 DNA sequence: TGTGCCAGCAGCTTACGCCCTAGCGTTTGGAGCACAGATACGCAGTATTTT. This gives the protein CASSLRPSVWSTDTQYF. Complete variable domain (other parts from reference TRBV7-3 and TRBJ2-3): GAGVSQTPSNKVTEKGKYVELRCDPISGHTALYWYRQSLGQGPEFLIYFQGTGAADDSGLPNDRFFAVRPEGSVSTLKIQRTERGDSAVYLCASSLRPSVWSTDTQYFGPGTRLTVL.

This clonotype was observed a handful of times. The CDR3 sequence is CASSRDGDSPLHF. CDR3 sequence (DNA): TGTGCCAGCTCAAGGGACGGAGATTCACCCCTCCACTTT. V and J are TRBV27 and TRBJ1-6, with D possibly being TRBD1 (5 bases). CDR1 MNHEY and CDR2 SMNVEV come from the germline V gene (reference sequence). V lost 8 bases to trimming and J lost 8 bases, with 13 bases between them. CDR3 length: 13 residues.

This clonotype was picked up a small number of times. The CDR3 here is CASTDTTSYEQYF. For the CDR3, the DNA is TGTGCCAGCACTGATACGACCTCCTACGAGCAGTACTTC. The V and J genes are TRBV7-9 and TRBJ2-7; no firm D call. Germline CDR1 is SEHNR and CDR2 is FQNEAQ (reference sequence). Deletions cut 7 bases from V and 0 bases from J, with 10 bases between. There are 13 residues in the CDR3.

The chain couples TRBV6-1 to TRBJ2-7; 7 nucleotides match TRBD1. With 6 bases clipped from V and 3 bases from J, the junction kept 8 bases outside the gene matches. Germline values: CDR1 MNHNS, CDR2 SASEGT. The CDR3 loop spans 14 amino acids. In nucleotides, the CDR3 is TGTGCCAGCAGACCGGACAGGCATAACTACGAGCAGTACTTC. It yields the protein CASRPDRHNYEQYF.

This clonotype was observed once. The chain combines TRBV6-5 with TRBJ1-2; TRBD1 aligns across 7 bases. The CDR3 runs 16 residues. The germline gives CDR1 MNHEY, CDR2 SVGAGI. The trim removed 0 bases at V and 3 bases at J, leaving 7 bases unmatched. The CDR3, as DNA: TGTGCCAGCAGTTACTCGGAGGGGGCGCATTACTATGGCTACACCTTC. Protein product: CASSYSEGAHYYGYTF.

This sequence joins TRBV19 and TRBJ1-3; maybe TRBD1 (6 bases). Germline loops: CDR1 LNHDA, CDR2 SQIVND (reference sequence). CDR3 length equals 14 residues. Trimming shortened V by 5 bases and J by 4 bases, and 12 bases separated the two germline ends. This CDR3 is CASSPDRPGNTIYF. The CDR3 DNA reads as TGTGCCAGTAGTCCCGACAGGCCGGGAAACACCATATATTTT.

This clonotype has just a few counts. The CDR3 coding sequence is TGTGCCAGCAGCTCACCCGTAGTATCGGCCTACAATGAGCAGTTCTTC. Translation gives CASSSPVVSAYNEQFF. This sequence joins TRBV5-6 and TRBJ2-1; D gene ambiguous. CDR3 length: 16 amino acids. Germline CDR1 SGHDT, CDR2 YYEEEE. V lost 3 bases to trimming and J lost 2 bases, with 15 bases between them.

This sequence joins TRBV7-2 and TRBJ1-4; 8 nucleotides match TRBD1. V was pared by 4 bases and J by 10 bases, with 5 bases of the junction left unmatched. The CDR3 spans 13 residues. The germline V gene encodes CDR1 SGHTA and CDR2 FQGNSA. The CDR3 DNA sequence: TGTGCCAGCAGCTCCGGACAGGGTGGAAAACTGTTTTTT. Protein sequence: CASSSGQGGKLFF.

The rearrangement uses TRBV9 and TRBJ1-4; D is perhaps TRBD1 (5 bases). V was shortened by 3 bases and J by 3 bases, with 9 bases between the two germline ends. Looked up from germline, CDR1 is SGDLS and CDR2 is YYNGEE. The CDR3 contains 14 residues. The CDR3 protein is CASSAGAANEKLFF. CDR3 sequence (DNA): TGTGCCAGCAGCGCCGGGGCTGCTAATGAAAAACTGTTTTTT.

A few counts support this clonotype. The chain combines TRBV5-1 with TRBJ2-1, with TRBD2 matching 10 bases. Per the germline V gene, CDR1 is SGHRS and CDR2 is YFSETQ. The CDR3 loop spans 15 amino acids. V was pared by 2 bases and J by 7 bases, with 6 bases of the junction left unmatched. As DNA, the CDR3 is TGCGCCAGCAGCTTCCGACTAGCGGGTCCTAATGAGCAGTTCTTC. It specifies CASSFRLAGPNEQFF. Filled out from reference TRBV5-1 and TRBJ2-1, the complete variable domain reads KAGVTQTPRYLIKTRGQQVTLSCSPISGHRSVSWYQQTPGQGLQFLFEYFSETQRNKGNFPGRFSGRQFSNSRSEMNVSTLELGDSALYLCASSFRLAGPNEQFFGPGTRLTVL.

This clonotype showed up just a few times. This sequence joins TRBV2 and TRBJ2-1, with no clear D. Germline CDR1 and CDR2: SNHLY and FYNNEI. The V and J ends lost 4 bases and 6 bases respectively, with 7 bases between them. This CDR3 spans 12 amino acids. This CDR3 is CASSGASNEQFF. DNA of the CDR3: TGTGCCAGCAGTGGCGCTAGCAATGAGCAGTTCTTC.